The entry that follows covers one T cell receptor beta chain sequence. Its cognate antigen is unknown. The entry originates in a study of post-analysis software for immune sequencing data. The overall study: Relapsing-remitting, secondary progressive and progressive-relapsing multiple sclerosis were all included among the disease courses.

Study findings and constraints: The normalized Chao1 diversity of multiple sclerosis patients was significantly lower than that of controls. Controls showed lower frequencies than patients for several TRBV segments, and TRBV5-6, TRBV5-1 and TRBV20-1 were among these.

Every TCR beta cDNA library bore unique molecular identifiers. Starting from roughly 1 to 10 million T cells, the study yielded approximately 500,000 cDNA molecules. One entry per CDR3 protein results from TCRdb running MiXCR on the PCR reads. Of about half a million distinct CDR3 sequences detected, approximately 45% appear once; the ten largest clones hold around 10%. Trimming took 2 bases from V and 2 from J, leaving 16 bases between them. Germline CDR1 reads DFQATT; CDR2 reads SNEGSKA (reference sequence). The CDR3 is 16 residues long. This sequence originates from a girl aged 10 to 17 with multiple sclerosis. The chain employs TRBV20-1 and TRBJ2-1; D is possibly TRBD2 (6 bases). What was sequenced was blood. The CDR3 region is CSARLSSASTYNEQFF. In nucleotides, the CDR3 is TGCAGTGCTAGACTTTCTAGCGCCAGTACCTACAATGAGCAGTTCTTC.